This T cell receptor beta chain came from a study of blood T cells in healthy people across ages. As regards this clonotype: Its antigen remains unidentified.

V lost 9 bases and J lost 2, with 13 bases in between. This CDR3 spans 13 amino acids. PCR was performed a second time for roughly 6 to 12 cycles using a sample-barcoded 5' primer and a J-beta primer mix. Each CDR3 protein gets one entry after TCRdb re-called the 5' RACE reads with MiXCR. Of under 800,000 distinct CDR3 sequences listed, 43% are singletons. The amount of total RNA extracted per sample was at least 5.5 micrograms. The study's findings and limits: Estimates of total diversity, which came from one million sequenced T cells, were considered to be underestimates. Compared with aged donors, long-lived donors showed fewer expanded clones, suggesting selection.

The specimen sequenced was blood. The chain is built from TRBV12-3 or TRBV12-4 and TRBJ1-1; D uncertain. The receptor was derived from a woman between 55 and 75 years old in good health. The CDR3 DNA reads TGTGCCAGTAGGAATTCCGGAAACACTGAAGCTTTCTTT. This sequence encodes CASRNSGNTEAFF.